The TCR beta chain described here comes from a study of T-cell reconstitution after alpha-beta-depleted transplantation in children (TCRdb year 2016). About the investigation overall: T-cell immune reconstitution after TCRalphabeta/CD19-depleted allogeneic hematopoietic cell transplantation in children was quantitatively tracked in the study by means of TCR repertoire profiling.

Points on this clonotype: Its antigen is unknown. The record has no base qualities; no much larger clone is one base away.

CDR1 MNHNS and CDR2 SASEGT are derived from the germline V gene. From cysteine to phenylalanine, the CDR3 is 14 amino acids long. The retained sequence is limited to the CDR3, 42 bases, with the frame set at the first base. Between the V and J ends, shortened by 6 bases and 2 bases respectively, the junction contains 13 bases. Reading the label with the study, this specimen's treatment or condition is: allogeneic hematopoietic cell transplantation with graft depleted of TCRalphabeta T cells and CD19 B cells. The children who served as transplant recipients had been given grafts of TCRalphabeta/CD19-depleted allogeneic hematopoietic cells. Preparation of the library involved PCR. Sequencing instrument: Illumina HiSeq 2500. Molecular barcoding was employed in the preparation of TCR libraries, with unique molecular identifiers being used to normalize TCRbeta repertoire quantification. TCRdb trimmed the raw reads at Q25, called clones with MiXCR and kept productive beta chains. Entries that share a CDR3 protein sequence are merged under the most common genes and DNA. In this sample the table shows fewer than 750,000 distinct CDR3 sequences, 20% to 30% of which occur a single time. The ten largest clones represent 30% to 40% of the sample.

Points the paper makes about the study in general: The frequencies of hyperexpanded clones fell over the following months, and after one year, T-cell counts and TCRbeta diversity were mostly attributed to newly produced T cells. In some patients, the high TCRbeta diversity seen at day 60 was put down to recipient T cells and intrathymic progenitors that had survived conditioning. The apparently early recovery of alphabetaT-cell counts about two months after transplant reportedly depended on only several hundred rapidly expanded clones that came from non-depleted graft cells.

Material: PBMCs, obtained before TCRalphabeta/CD19-depleted stem cell transplant. This sequence uses TRBV6-1 and TRBJ2-5; the D gene lacks a confident call. This receptor was obtained from a boy less than two years old with Wiskott-Aldrich syndrome, due to receive a stem cell transplant. Read as DNA, the sequence is TGTGCCAGCAGGGCATCCAGAGAGCAAGAGACCCAGTACTTC. This yields the protein CASRASREQETQYF.